Following are 32 T cell receptor beta chains from one sample sequenced in a study of blood T cell repertoires in COVID-19. Here immunoSEQ multiplex PCR was the method, and the copy in TCRdb shows in-frame clones only, minus some. The repertoire holds under 250,000 clones, with approximately 83% as singletons. The specimen was peripheral blood. These receptors were taken from a woman aged 55-69 years with acute or convalescent COVID-19.

J is TRBJ1-3 and V is TRBV6-1; 8 positions match TRBD1. Germline V gene lookup returns CDR1 MNHNS and CDR2 SASEGT. After removal of 2 bases from V and 2 bases from J, the junction contained 14 bases not matched to a gene. This CDR3 contains 19 residues. CDR3 nucleotide sequence: TGTGCCAGCAGTGAACCGGGACAGGCGTTAGTTGTAGCTGGAAACACCATATATTTT. It codes for CASSEPGQALVVAGNTIYF.

Only a few counts were recorded for this clone. The gene calls are TRBV2 and TRBJ2-7; 7 bases agree with TRBD2. The CDR3 runs to 16 residues. Looked up from germline, CDR1 is SNHLY and CDR2 is FYNNEI. V was clipped by 5 bases and J by 1 base; unmatched bases: 11. The CDR3 loop reads CASSPRVGGSSYEQYF. For the CDR3, the DNA is TGTGCCAGCAGTCCTAGGGTGGGGGGGTCGTCCTACGAGCAGTACTTC. The variable domain in full, completed from reference TRBV2 and TRBJ2-7, reads EPEVTQTPSHQVTQMGQEVILRCVPISNHLYFYWYRQILGQKVEFLVSFYNNEISEKSEIFDDQFSVERPDGSNFTLKIRSTKLEDSAMYFCASSPRVGGSSYEQYFGPGTRLTVT.

The V gene is TRBV6-2 or TRBV6-3, the J gene TRBJ2-7; 9 bases are a match to TRBD1. V shed 4 bases and J 3 bases; nucleotides not matched to a gene: 7. The length of the CDR3 is 15 residues. The germline V gene has CDR1 MNHEY and CDR2 SVGEGT. The CDR3 loop reads CASSSDRGVHYEQYF. The CDR3 coding sequence is TGTGCCAGCAGTTCAGACAGGGGGGTCCACTACGAGCAGTACTTC.

This rearrangement joins TRBV11-2 to TRBJ2-5; no definite D call. The CDR3 has 14 residues. Germline lookup yields CDR1 SGHAT and CDR2 FQNNGV. Trimming shortened V by 1 base and J by 5 bases, and 11 bases separated the two germline ends. The DNA of the CDR3 is TGTGCCAGCAGCTTAGCTGGGCAGCCCGAGACCCAGTACTTC. This sequence encodes CASSLAGQPETQYF.

This clone occurred a few times. The chain uses TRBV30 and TRBJ2-3; 10 bases match TRBD2. The V gene's germline CDR1 is GTSNPN and CDR2 SVGIG (reference sequence). The CDR3 length is 14 residues. The V segment lost 1 base and the J segment 3 bases; nucleotides outside the gene matches: 1. The CDR3 DNA reads TGTGCCTGGAGTGGGGGACTAGCGACAGATACGCAGTATTTT. Its translation is CAWSGGLATDTQYF.

The rearrangement joins TRBV5-1 to TRBJ1-4; 8 bases line up with TRBD1. With 0 bases clipped from V and 5 bases from J, the junction kept 3 bases outside the gene matches. CDR1 SGHRS and CDR2 YFSETQ come from the germline V gene. The CDR3 length is 15 residues. CDR3 in amino acids: CASSLGTGPNEKLFF. The DNA of the CDR3 is TGCGCCAGCAGCTTGGGGACAGGGCCAAATGAAAAACTGTTTTTT.

The table lists this clone with a count of one. This chain links TRBV2 with TRBJ2-5; 15 bases line up with TRBD2. V lost 8 bases, J lost 5 bases, and 9 bases stayed unmatched. Germline CDR1 is SNHLY and CDR2 is FYNNEI. This CDR3 is built from 16 residues. The CDR3 DNA is TGTGCCAGCCACGTGGGACTAGCGGGGGGCGGGGAGACCCAGTACTTC. Translated: CASHVGLAGGGETQYF.

The V call is TRBV9, the J call TRBJ1-2, with TRBD1 as a possible D gene (5 bases). The CDR3 runs to 15 residues. V was shortened by 0 bases and J by 2 bases, with 11 bases between the two germline ends. CDR1 is SGDLS and CDR2 is YYNGEE in the germline V gene. The chain's CDR3 is CASSVGGGRNYGYTF. CDR3 in DNA: TGTGCCAGCAGCGTAGGGGGCGGCCGAAACTATGGCTACACCTTC. Complete variable domain (other parts from reference TRBV9 and TRBJ1-2): DSGVTQTPKHLITATGQRVTLRCSPRSGDLSVYWYQQSLDQGLQFLIQYYNGEERAKGNILERFSAQQFPDLHSELNLSSLELGDSALYFCASSVGGGRNYGYTFGSGTRLTVV.

The chain combines TRBV5-1 with TRBJ1-3; 9 nucleotides align to TRBD1. The CDR3 spans 14 residues. V lost 4 bases and J lost 5; bases outside the gene matches: 4. The germline CDR1 and CDR2 sequences are SGHRS and YFSETQ. CDR3 in amino acids: CASSLGQGRNTIYF. For the CDR3, the DNA is TGCGCCAGCAGCCTCGGACAGGGGAGAAACACCATATATTTT.

The CDR3 is CASRKYVRDPNQPQHF. CDR3 sequence (DNA): TGTGCCAGTAGAAAGTATGTGAGGGATCCCAATCAGCCCCAGCATTTT. The J gene is TRBJ1-5, the V gene TRBV19; no firm D call. Germline CDR1 and CDR2: LNHDA and SQIVND (reference sequence). The germline V and J ends were trimmed by 6 bases and 3 bases, with 18 bases remaining between them. The CDR3 sequence is 16 residues long.

The J gene is TRBJ1-2, the V gene TRBV6-5; 7 nucleotides match TRBD1. J gave up 4 bases and V 7 bases, and 12 bases lay outside the gene matches. Germline V gives CDR1 MNHEY, CDR2 SVGAGI. The CDR3 is made up of 15 amino acids. The CDR3 sequence is CASKRGTDSLYGYTF. CDR3 sequence (DNA): TGTGCCAGCAAGAGGGGGACAGACAGTCTCTATGGCTACACCTTC.

The rearrangement links TRBV18 to TRBJ1-4; D is possibly TRBD1 (5 bases). Germline CDR1 reads KGHSH; CDR2 reads LQKENI. The V and J ends lost 6 bases and 3 bases respectively, with 17 bases between them. The CDR3 covers 16 residues. The CDR3 nucleotides read TGTGCCAGCTCCGCCCGGGGGTATGCGGCTAATGAAAAACTGTTTTTT. Its protein product is CASSARGYAANEKLFF.

This chain connects TRBV19 to TRBJ1-3; 10 bases map to TRBD1. V shed 6 bases, J shed 2 bases, and the junction held 7 bases outside the gene matches. Germline V lookup: CDR1 LNHDA, CDR2 SQIVND (reference sequence). CDR3 length: 16 amino acids. The CDR3 loop is CASSISGTGAGNTIYF. As DNA, the CDR3 is TGTGCCAGTAGCATCTCCGGGACAGGGGCTGGAAACACCATATATTTT.

A single count supports this clone. The chain uses TRBV11-2 and TRBJ2-2; D remains unclear. V dropped 7 bases and J dropped 0 bases, with 21 bases sitting between them. CDR3 length equals 18 residues. CDR1 is SGHAT, CDR2 FQNNGV, per germline. The CDR3 here is CASTNQKIVIANTGELFF. CDR3 DNA: TGTGCCAGCACCAATCAAAAAATAGTAATCGCGAACACCGGGGAGCTGTTTTTT.

This sequence joins TRBV6-5 and TRBJ1-2, with a tentative D call TRBD1 (6 bases). V was trimmed by 7 bases and J by 4 bases, leaving 16 bases between them. The CDR3 is 14 residues long. Germline values: CDR1 MNHEY, CDR2 SVGAGI. DNA of the CDR3: TGTGCCAGCACCCCCGTTGGGGGCTTCTATGGCTACACCTTC. Amino acids: CASTPVGGFYGYTF.

Only a few counts were recorded for this clone. This chain links TRBV5-4 with TRBJ1-2; D is possibly TRBD1 (5 bases). Germline V gives CDR1 SGHNT, CDR2 YYREEE (reference sequence). CDR3 length: 11 residues. Trimming shortened V by 4 bases and J by 4 bases, and 5 bases separated the two germline ends. The DNA of the CDR3 is TGTGCCAGCAGCCAGGGCTATGGCTACACCTTC. It yields the protein CASSQGYGYTF.

The V call is TRBV7-2, the J call TRBJ2-5; 7 bases fit TRBD1. Losses at the gene ends were 1 base for V and 5 bases for J; bases not matched to a gene: 7. In germline, CDR1 is SGHTA, CDR2 FQGNSA. The CDR3 has 15 residues. The CDR3, as DNA: TGTGCCAGCAGCTTAGTGACAGGGCAACAGGAGACCCAGTACTTC. Its protein product is CASSLVTGQQETQYF.

The chain joins TRBV12-3 or TRBV12-4 to TRBJ1-4; D is undetermined. The length of the CDR3 is 13 residues. Trimming removed 5 bases from V and 10 bases from J, with 14 bases in between. This CDR3 reads CASSRREEVKLFF. In DNA form, the CDR3 reads TGTGCCAGCAGTCGACGGGAGGAGGTAAAACTGTTTTTT.

The chain uses TRBV5-6 and TRBJ2-1; tentatively, D is TRBD1 (6 bases). The CDR3 extends over 15 amino acids. The V end was cut by 5 bases, the J end by 7 bases, with 19 bases between. CDR1 and CDR2 from the germline V gene are SGHDT and YYEEEE. The CDR3 DNA sequence: TGTGCCAGCAGACCGACAAGGGCCCAGGGGAATGAGCAGTTCTTC. The encoded protein is CASRPTRAQGNEQFF.

The CDR3 DNA reads TGTGCCAGCAGTCCAAGAACCAGGGAAAAACTGTTTTTT. Translation: CASSPRTREKLFF. The chain recombines TRBV12-3 or TRBV12-4 with TRBJ1-4; D uncertain. V lost 5 bases, J lost 8 bases, and 12 bases lay in between. The CDR3 is 13 residues long.

This chain connects TRBV6-2 or TRBV6-3 to TRBJ2-7, with 11 positions matching TRBD2. The CDR3 contains 14 residues. Germline CDR1 is MNHEY and CDR2 is SVGEGT. Trimming took 5 bases from V and 4 from J; bases not matched to a gene: 4. The CDR3 protein is CASSRSGGVYEQYF. The DNA for the CDR3 is TGTGCCAGCAGTCGTAGCGGGGGGGTGTACGAGCAGTACTTC.

The chain carries TRBV6-2 or TRBV6-3 and TRBJ1-6; 8 bases agree with TRBD1. V trimming: 5 bases; J trimming: 6 bases; junction bases outside the gene matches: 9. The length of the CDR3 is 16 residues. Germline V CDR1 and CDR2: MNHEY, SVGEGT. This CDR3 is CASSITPGQVNSPLHF. CDR3 nucleotides: TGTGCCAGCAGTATAACCCCGGGACAGGTTAATTCACCCCTCCACTTT.

In this sample, this clone turned up once. This chain uses TRBV24-1 with TRBJ1-2; TRBD1 agrees at 8 bases. Germline V lookup: CDR1 KGHDR, CDR2 SFDVKD. The CDR3 loop spans 13 amino acids. The V segment lost 3 bases and the J segment 8 bases; nucleotides outside the gene matches: 4. The CDR3 DNA reads TGTGCCACCAGTGATCGGACAGGGCTAGGCTACACCTTC. Translation: CATSDRTGLGYTF.

In nucleotides, the CDR3 is TGCAGTGCTAGTGCGGGGGTCGGGGCCAACGTCCTGACTTTC. As protein: CSASAGVGANVLTF. This chain joins TRBV20-1 and TRBJ2-6, with TRBD2 identical over 7 bases. The germline gives CDR1 DFQATT, CDR2 SNEGSKA (reference sequence). V trimming: 3 bases; J trimming: 4 bases; junction bases outside the gene matches: 3. The CDR3 is 14 amino acids.

The rearrangement uses TRBV6-1 and TRBJ2-7; D call uncertain. The CDR3 spans 12 residues. Germline loops: CDR1 MNHNS, CDR2 SASEGT. V shed 6 bases and J shed 2 bases, with 8 bases lying between them. CDR3 DNA sequence: TGTGCCAGCAGCGACAACCCCTACGAGCAGTACTTC. Translated, it gives CASSDNPYEQYF.

The chain links TRBV5-4 to TRBJ1-2; the match to TRBD1 covers 7 bases. V gave up 0 bases and J gave up 4 bases; unmatched junction bases: 3. CDR3 length equals 14 residues. Germline V gene lookup returns CDR1 SGHNT and CDR2 YYREEE (reference sequence). The CDR3 sequence: CASSLGQGVYGYTF. The CDR3 region has the DNA TGTGCCAGCAGCTTGGGACAGGGTGTCTATGGCTACACCTTC.

The chain recombines TRBV6-5 with TRBJ1-5; a weak D match, TRBD1 (5 bases). With 8 bases removed from V and 3 bases from J, the gap between germline ends came to 11 bases. The CDR3 length is 13 residues. In germline, CDR1 is MNHEY, CDR2 SVGAGI. The CDR3 spells CASADNPNQPQHF. For the CDR3, the DNA is TGTGCCAGCGCGGACAACCCCAATCAGCCCCAGCATTTT.

This clone was picked up one time. CDR3 sequence (DNA): TGCGCCAGCAGCTTGGAGGCGGGGACAGGGTCAGAGACCCAGTACTTC. Encoded protein: CASSLEAGTGSETQYF. The chain recombines TRBV5-1 with TRBJ2-5, with TRBD1 identical over 9 bases. Per germline, CDR1 SGHRS and CDR2 YFSETQ. V gave up 0 bases and J gave up 4 bases; unmatched junction bases: 7. The length of the CDR3 is 16 residues.

The J gene is TRBJ1-6, the V gene TRBV6-2 or TRBV6-3, with TRBD1 as a possible D gene (6 bases). The V end lost 2 bases, the J end lost 6 bases, and 11 bases lay between the germline ends. The CDR3 length is 15 residues. Germline CDR1 and CDR2: MNHEY and SVGEGT. CDR3 bases: TGTGCCAGCAGTTACGTTCAGGGGCCTAATTCACCCCTCCACTTT. Its protein product is CASSYVQGPNSPLHF.

The chain combines TRBV5-6 with TRBJ1-2, with D unresolved. V lost 0 bases to trimming and J lost 9 bases, with 9 bases between them. The CDR3 has 12 residues. Germline V gene sequence: CDR1 SGHDT, CDR2 YYEEEE. CDR3 in DNA: TGTGCCAGCAGCTTGGTTTCCACAAGCTACACCTTC. It translates to CASSLVSTSYTF.

This chain connects TRBV27 to TRBJ1-1; TRBD1 agrees at 7 bases. Germline V gives CDR1 MNHEY, CDR2 SMNVEV (reference sequence). Trimming took 6 bases from V and 7 from J; bases not matched to a gene: 14. CDR3 length equals 15 residues. CDR3 sequence (DNA): TGTGCCAGCAGAAGGAGGACAGGACCGGGTGGTGAAGCTTTCTTT. This codes for CASRRRTGPGGEAFF.

This sequence joins TRBV23-1 and TRBJ2-1; 7 bases are shared with TRBD1. TRBV23-1 is sorted into the ORF group, with uncertain function. The CDR3 has 11 amino acids. V shed 3 bases and J 15 bases; nucleotides not matched to a gene: 5. CDR3: CASSQRTGPFF. The DNA for the CDR3 is TGCGCCAGCAGTCAGAGGACAGGACCGTTCTTC.